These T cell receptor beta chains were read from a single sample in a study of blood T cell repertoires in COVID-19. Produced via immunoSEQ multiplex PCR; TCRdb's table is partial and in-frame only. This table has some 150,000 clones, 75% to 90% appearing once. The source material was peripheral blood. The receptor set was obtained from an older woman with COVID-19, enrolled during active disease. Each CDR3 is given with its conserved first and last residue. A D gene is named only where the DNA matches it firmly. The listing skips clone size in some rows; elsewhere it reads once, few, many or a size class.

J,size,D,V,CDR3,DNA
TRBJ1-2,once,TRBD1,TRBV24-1,CATSDPGTDGYTF,TGTGCCACCAGTGATCCCGGGACAGACGGCTACACCTTC
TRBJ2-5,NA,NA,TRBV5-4,CASSLMARGTGETQYF,TGTGCCAGCAGCTTAATGGCAAGGGGAACGGGAGAGACCCAGTACTTC
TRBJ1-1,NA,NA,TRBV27,CASSLSSGNTEAFF,TGTGCCAGCAGTTTAAGCTCGGGGAACACTGAAGCTTTCTTT
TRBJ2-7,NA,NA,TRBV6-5,CASSYSTARDEQYF,TGTGCCAGCAGTTACTCGACAGCTAGGGACGAGCAGTACTTC
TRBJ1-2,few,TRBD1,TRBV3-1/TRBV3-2,CASSQVSPGGAYGYTF,TGTGCCAGCAGCCAAGTAAGTCCAGGGGGCGCCTATGGCTACACCTTC
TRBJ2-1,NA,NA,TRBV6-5,CASSSPGLDNEQFF,TGTGCCAGCAGCTCCCCTGGGCTGGACAATGAGCAGTTCTTC
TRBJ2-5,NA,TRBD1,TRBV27,CASRAWGDRGNQETQYF,TGTGCCAGCAGGGCTTGGGGGGACAGGGGAAACCAAGAGACCCAGTACTTC
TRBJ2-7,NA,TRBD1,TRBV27,CASRKGGAYEQYF,TGTGCCAGCAGGAAAGGGGGCGCGTACGAGCAGTACTTC
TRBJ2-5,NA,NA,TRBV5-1,CASSLASGVQETQYF,TGCGCCAGCAGCTTGGCCTCAGGGGTCCAAGAGACCCAGTACTTC
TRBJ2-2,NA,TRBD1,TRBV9,CASTGQLTGELFF,TGTGCCAGCACGGGACAGCTCACCGGGGAGCTGTTTTTT
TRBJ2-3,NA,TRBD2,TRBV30,CAWTGPGGDTQYF,TGTGCCTGGACGGGACCGGGAGGAGATACGCAGTATTTT
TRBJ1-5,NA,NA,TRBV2,CASSDSRDQPQHF,TGTGCCAGCAGCGACAGCAGGGATCAGCCCCAGCATTTT
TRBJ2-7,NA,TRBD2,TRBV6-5,CASSYEFGTSAPYF,TGTGCCAGCAGTTACGAGTTCGGGACTAGCGCTCCGTACTTC
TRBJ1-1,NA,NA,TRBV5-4,CASTRNKGMNTEAFF,TGTGCCAGCACCCGGAATAAGGGGATGAACACTGAAGCTTTCTTT
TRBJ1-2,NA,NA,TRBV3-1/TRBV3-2,CASSRQGSYGYTF,TGTGCCAGCAGTCGCCAGGGGAGCTATGGCTACACCTTC
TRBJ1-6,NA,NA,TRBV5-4,CASSDGGRSYNSPLHF,TGTGCCAGCAGCGACGGGGGACGGTCCTATAATTCACCCCTCCACTTT
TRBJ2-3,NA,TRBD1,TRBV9,CASSTRQGRADTQYF,TGTGCCAGCAGCACCCGACAGGGTAGGGCCGATACGCAGTATTTT
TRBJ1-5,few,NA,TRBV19,CASSPVSTGQQPQHF,TGTGCCAGTAGTCCAGTTTCGACGGGTCAGCAGCCCCAGCATTTT
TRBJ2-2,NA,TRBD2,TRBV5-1,CASSLAGLAGSTGELFF,TGCGCCAGCAGCTTGGCGGGACTAGCGGGGAGCACCGGGGAGCTGTTTTTT
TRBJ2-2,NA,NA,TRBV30,CAWSGRGGAPNTGELFF,TGTGCCTGGAGTGGTCGTGGGGGGGCCCCGAACACCGGGGAGCTGTTTTTT
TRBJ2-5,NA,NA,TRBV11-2,CASSFSFEKETQYF,TGTGCCAGCAGCTTTAGTTTCGAGAAAGAGACCCAGTACTTC
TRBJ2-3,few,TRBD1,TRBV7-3,CASSSQRTGQDTQYF,TGTGCCAGCAGCTCCCAGAGGACAGGGCAAGATACGCAGTATTTT
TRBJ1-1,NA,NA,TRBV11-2,CASSSRGRDTEAFF,TGTGCCAGCAGCTCTAGGGGCAGGGACACTGAAGCTTTCTTT
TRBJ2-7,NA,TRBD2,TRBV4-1,CASSRHGTSGGYEQYF,TGCGCCAGCAGCCGGCATGGGACTAGCGGGGGGTACGAGCAGTACTTC
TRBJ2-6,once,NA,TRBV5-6,CASSFPGSGANVLTF,TGTGCCAGCAGTTTTCCAGGGTCTGGGGCCAACGTCCTGACTTTC